The 20 T cell receptor beta chains presented below share a single source sample, sequenced in a study of PD-1 blockade in classical Hodgkin lymphoma. Produced via immunoSEQ multiplex PCR; TCRdb's table is partial and in-frame only. This table holds fewer than 45,000 clones, around 64% found once. Sample time point: cycle 4 day 1 (C4D1), after five to seven weeks of nivolumab. Each patient relapsed following autologous stem cell transplantation, and prior brentuximab vedotin exposure differed. The material was peripheral blood mononuclear cells (PBMCs), obtained before the fourth cycle of nivolumab. These receptors all stem from a human donor with classical Hodgkin lymphoma.

Written as DNA, the CDR3 is TGTGCCAGCAGTGAGGGAGGTCGGGACGGGGAGCTGTTTTTT. The encoded protein is CASSEGGRDGELFF. The chain joins TRBV25-1 to TRBJ2-2; a weak D match, TRBD2 (6 bases). CDR3 length: 14 amino acids. Trimming cost V 3 bases and J 7 bases, with 12 bases left between them. CDR1 and CDR2 from the germline V gene are MGHDK and SYGVNS.

The V and J genes are TRBV6-5 and TRBJ1-4; no definite D call. V gave up 3 bases and J gave up 0 bases, with 5 bases separating them. This CDR3 has 14 amino acids. Germline assignment: CDR1 MNHEY and CDR2 SVGAGI. CDR3 DNA: TGTGCCAGCAGTTATGGGGCAACTAATGAAAAACTGTTTTTT. Residues: CASSYGATNEKLFF.

V and J are TRBV9 and TRBJ1-1; D uncertain. The ends were cut back, 0 bases at V and 4 bases at J, with 7 bases in the middle. Germline CDR1 reads SGDLS; CDR2 reads YYNGEE. CDR3 length: 13 residues. CDR3 region: CASSVGYSTEAFF. The CDR3 DNA is TGTGCCAGCAGCGTAGGGTATAGCACTGAAGCTTTCTTT.

The chain employs TRBV5-1 and TRBJ2-5; a possible D gene is TRBD2 (6 bases). Germline values: CDR1 SGHRS, CDR2 YFSETQ. Deletions cut 5 bases from V and 1 base from J, with 12 bases between. This CDR3 region has 14 residues. The CDR3, as DNA: TGCGCCAGCAGGTTATCCGGGAGCCAAGAGACCCAGTACTTC. Protein product: CASRLSGSQETQYF.

In nucleotides, the CDR3 is TGTGCCAGCAGTCAAGACGGGACTAGGGAAGAGACCCAGTACTTC. The encoded protein is CASSQDGTREETQYF. V and J are TRBV28 and TRBJ2-5; 8 positions agree with TRBD2. The germline V gene has CDR1 MDHEN and CDR2 SYDVKM. V shed 5 bases, J shed 3 bases, and the junction held 8 bases outside the gene matches. CDR3 length: 15 amino acids.

The V and J genes are TRBV5-6 and TRBJ2-7; TRBD1 is a possible D gene (7 bases). Between the trimmed V and J ends, which lost 3 bases and 3 bases, there was a span of 19 bases. This CDR3 region has 16 residues. The germline V gene encodes CDR1 SGHDT and CDR2 YYEEEE. CDR3 in amino acids: CASSSGLDRFYYEQYF. The CDR3 DNA follows: TGTGCCAGCAGCTCGGGACTGGACAGGTTCTACTACGAGCAGTACTTC.

The V call is TRBV6-6, the J call TRBJ1-6, with D possibly TRBD1 on 5 matching bases. The CDR3 loop spans 11 amino acids. Trimming left V 6 bases short and J 15 bases short, with 12 bases between. CDR1 MNHNY and CDR2 SVGAGI come from the germline V gene (reference sequence). The CDR3 loop reads CASRGTLGLHF. CDR3 coding DNA: TGTGCCAGCAGGGGGACTTTGGGCCTCCACTTT.

The V and J genes are TRBV6-1 and TRBJ1-3; TRBD1 matches 7 bases. The CDR3 runs to 14 residues. From germline, CDR1 is MNHNS and CDR2 SASEGT. After removal of 5 bases from V and 4 bases from J, the junction contained 5 bases not matched to a gene. DNA for the CDR3: TGTGCCAGCAGTTTACAGGGGTTGGGAAACACCATATATTTT. It translates to CASSLQGLGNTIYF.

The V call is TRBV18, the J call TRBJ2-3; the D gene is possibly TRBD2 (6 bases). The CDR3 loop spans 14 amino acids. V dropped 8 bases and J dropped 3 bases, with 15 bases sitting between them. Germline V gene data show CDR1 as KGHSH and CDR2 as LQKENI. The CDR3 is CASGSEGRTDTQYF. The CDR3, as DNA: TGTGCCAGCGGCTCGGAGGGCCGTACAGATACGCAGTATTTT.

This clone was counted between two and nine times. The chain employs TRBV4-2 and TRBJ2-3, with TRBD1 matching 9 bases. CDR1 and CDR2 from the germline V gene are LGHNA and YNFKEQ. V lost 0 bases to trimming and J lost 2 bases; unmatched junction nucleotides: 6. This CDR3 comprises 17 residues. Written as DNA, the CDR3 is TGTGCCAGCAGCCAAGAAGGAAACAGGGGGCTCACAGATACGCAGTATTTT. Translated: CASSQEGNRGLTDTQYF.

This clone was recorded only once. The gene calls are TRBV7-3 and TRBJ2-3, with TRBD2 identical over 11 bases. Germline CDR1 and CDR2: SGHTA and FQGTGA. The J segment lost 3 bases and the V segment lost 5 bases, leaving 7 bases of the junction unmatched. The CDR3 consists of 16 residues. The CDR3 DNA is TGTGCCAGCAGCCCTAATAGCGGGAGGGTGACAGATACGCAGTATTTT. It yields the protein CASSPNSGRVTDTQYF. The variable domain in full, completed from reference TRBV7-3 and TRBJ2-3, reads GAGVSQTPSNKVTEKGKYVELRCDPISGHTALYWYRQSLGQGPEFLIYFQGTGAADDSGLPNDRFFAVRPEGSVSTLKIQRTERGDSAVYLCASSPNSGRVTDTQYFGPGTRLTVL.

This chain uses TRBV5-8 with TRBJ2-3, with 7 bases that match TRBD2. This CDR3 region has 16 residues. V lost 1 base to trimming and J lost 1 base; unmatched junction nucleotides: 6. Looked up from germline, CDR1 is SGHTS and CDR2 is YDEGEE. The CDR3: CASSLWEGSGTDTQYF. CDR3 bases: TGTGCCAGCAGCTTGTGGGAGGGTTCGGGCACAGATACGCAGTATTTT.

This clone turned up a few times. The identical CDR3 is also encoded by other nucleotide sequences in the sample. The V call is TRBV19, the J call TRBJ1-5; D perhaps matches TRBD1 (6 bases). This CDR3 is built from 13 residues. V shed 3 bases and J shed 8 bases, with 11 bases lying between them. The germline gives CDR1 LNHDA, CDR2 SQIVND (reference sequence). CDR3 residues: CASSIEGGKPQHF. CDR3 in DNA: TGTGCCAGTAGTATTGAAGGGGGAAAGCCCCAGCATTTT.

V usage is TRBV5-6 and J usage is TRBJ1-6; D unresolved. Per the germline V gene, CDR1 is SGHDT and CDR2 is YYEEEE. V lost 0 bases and J 10 bases, leaving 14 bases between the germline ends. The length of the CDR3 is 15 residues. The CDR3 DNA is TGTGCCAGCAGCTTGGATCCGGGAGCCGGGTCACCCCTCCACTTT. This codes for CASSLDPGAGSPLHF. The full variable domain, completed using reference TRBV5-6 and TRBJ1-6, is DAGVTQSPTHLIKTRGQQVTLRCSPKSGHDTVSWYQQALGQGPQFIFQYYEEEERQRGNFPDRFSGHQFPNYSSELNVNALLLGDSALYLCASSLDPGAGSPLHFGNGTRLTVT.

The chain recombines TRBV30 with TRBJ1-6; D gene unclear. V was clipped by 2 bases and J by 7 bases, with 15 bases between them. The CDR3 is made up of 15 amino acids. Germline CDR1 reads GTSNPN; CDR2 reads SVGIG (reference sequence). The CDR3 DNA reads TGTGCCTGGAGTACCCTGGCCGCCCAAAATTCACCCCTCCACTTT. Its protein is CAWSTLAAQNSPLHF. Supplemented by reference TRBV30 and TRBJ1-6, the full variable domain reads SQTIHQWPATLVQPVGSPLSLECTVEGTSNPNLYWYRQAAGRGLQLLFYSVGIGQISSEVPQNLSASRPQDRQFILSSKKLLLSDSGFYLCAWSTLAAQNSPLHFGNGTRLTVT.

This clone was seen only once. The rearrangement uses TRBV28 and TRBJ1-4, with D unclear. CDR1 is MDHEN and CDR2 is SYDVKM in the germline V gene. The CDR3 loop spans 15 amino acids. V lost 4 bases and J lost 3, with 12 bases in between. The CDR3 nucleotides read TGTGCCAGCAGTTCCCCAGGAGGTGCTAATGAAAAACTGTTTTTT. Its translation is CASSSPGGANEKLFF.

The sample holds one count of this clone. The chain joins TRBV12-5 to TRBJ1-1; D is unclear. The V end was cut by 0 bases, the J end by 0 bases, with 2 bases between. CDR1 and CDR2 from the germline V gene are LGHNT and FRNRAP. The CDR3 sequence is 13 residues long. CDR3 sequence (DNA): TGTGCTAGTGGTTTGGTAATGAACACTGAAGCTTTCTTT. The encoded protein is CASGLVMNTEAFF.

The chain is built from TRBV19 and TRBJ1-6; D call uncertain. The V end was cut by 4 bases, the J end by 10 bases, with 11 bases between. CDR1 and CDR2 (germline): LNHDA, SQIVND (reference sequence). The CDR3 has 13 residues. The CDR3 sequence is CASSNGLGSPLHF. The DNA for the CDR3 is TGTGCCAGTAGTAACGGGTTGGGGTCACCCCTCCACTTT.

V gene TRBV29-1 combines with J gene TRBJ1-2, with 8 bases that match TRBD1. Germline loops: CDR1 SQVTM, CDR2 ANQGSEA. Trimming cost V 6 bases and J 6 bases; bases outside gene matches: 6. This CDR3 spans 12 amino acids. This CDR3 reads CSVTTGGDGYTF. CDR3 sequence (DNA): TGCAGCGTCACCACAGGGGGGGATGGCTACACCTTC.

The chain links TRBV5-6 to TRBJ2-4; 12 nucleotides line up with TRBD2. V shed 0 bases, J shed 3 bases, and the junction held 4 bases outside the gene matches. CDR1 is SGHDT and CDR2 is YYEEEE in the germline V gene. This CDR3 is built from 17 residues. The CDR3 DNA reads as TGTGCCAGCAGCTTGGCCCGGACTAGCGGGGACAAAAACATTCAGTACTTC. Translation: CASSLARTSGDKNIQYF.